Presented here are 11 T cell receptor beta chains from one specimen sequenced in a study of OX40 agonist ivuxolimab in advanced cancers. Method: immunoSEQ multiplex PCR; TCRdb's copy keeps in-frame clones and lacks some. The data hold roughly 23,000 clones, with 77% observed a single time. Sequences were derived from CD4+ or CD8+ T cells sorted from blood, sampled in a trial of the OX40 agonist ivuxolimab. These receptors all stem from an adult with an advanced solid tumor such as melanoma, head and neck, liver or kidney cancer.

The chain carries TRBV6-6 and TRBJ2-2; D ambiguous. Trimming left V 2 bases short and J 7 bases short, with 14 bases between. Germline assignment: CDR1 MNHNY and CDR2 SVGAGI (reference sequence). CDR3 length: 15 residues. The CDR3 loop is CASSYNGWRGGELFF. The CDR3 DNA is TGTGCCAGCAGTTACAATGGGTGGCGTGGCGGGGAGCTGTTTTTT.

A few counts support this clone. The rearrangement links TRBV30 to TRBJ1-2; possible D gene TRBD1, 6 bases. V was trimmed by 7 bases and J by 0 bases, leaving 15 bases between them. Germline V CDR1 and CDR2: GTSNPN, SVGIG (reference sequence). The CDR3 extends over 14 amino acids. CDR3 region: CASIRTVPNYGYTF. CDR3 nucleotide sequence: TGTGCCTCGATAAGGACAGTACCTAACTATGGCTACACCTTC.

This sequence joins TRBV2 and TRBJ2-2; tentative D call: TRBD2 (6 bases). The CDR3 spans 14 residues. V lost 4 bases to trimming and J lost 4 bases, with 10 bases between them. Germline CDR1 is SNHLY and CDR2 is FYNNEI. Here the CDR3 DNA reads TGTGCCAGCAGTGGAACAGCGGGCACCGGGGAGCTGTTTTTT. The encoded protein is CASSGTAGTGELFF.

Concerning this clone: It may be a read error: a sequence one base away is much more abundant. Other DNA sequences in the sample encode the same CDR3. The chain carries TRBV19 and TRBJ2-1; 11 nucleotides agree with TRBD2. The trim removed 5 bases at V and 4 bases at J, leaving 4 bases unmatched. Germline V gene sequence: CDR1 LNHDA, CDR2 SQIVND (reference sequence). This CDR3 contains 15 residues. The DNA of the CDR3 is TGTGCCAGTAGTGTGACTAGCGGGGATTACAATGAGCAGTTCTTC. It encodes CASSVTSGDYNEQFF.

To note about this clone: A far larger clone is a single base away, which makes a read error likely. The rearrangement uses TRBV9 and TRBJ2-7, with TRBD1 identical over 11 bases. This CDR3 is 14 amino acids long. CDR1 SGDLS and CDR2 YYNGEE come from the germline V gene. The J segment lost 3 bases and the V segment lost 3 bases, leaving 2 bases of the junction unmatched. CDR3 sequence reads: CASSAGTGGYEQYF. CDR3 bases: TGTGCCAGCAGCGCCGGGACAGGGGGCTACGAGCAGTACTTC.

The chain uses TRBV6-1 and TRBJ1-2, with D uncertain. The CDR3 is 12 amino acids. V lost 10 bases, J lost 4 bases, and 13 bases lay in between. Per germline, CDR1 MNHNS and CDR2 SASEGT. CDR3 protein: CATSHGSYGYTF. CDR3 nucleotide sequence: TGTGCCACCTCCCACGGGTCCTATGGCTACACCTTC.

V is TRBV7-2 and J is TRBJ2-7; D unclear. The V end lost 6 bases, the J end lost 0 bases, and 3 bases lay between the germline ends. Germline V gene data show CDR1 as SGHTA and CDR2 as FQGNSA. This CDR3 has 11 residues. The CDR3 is CASSFSYEQYF. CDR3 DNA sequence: TGTGCCAGCAGTTTCTCCTACGAGCAGTACTTC.

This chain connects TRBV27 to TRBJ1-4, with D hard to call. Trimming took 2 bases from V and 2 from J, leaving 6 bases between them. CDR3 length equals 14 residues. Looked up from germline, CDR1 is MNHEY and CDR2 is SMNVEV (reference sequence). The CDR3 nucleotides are TGTGCCAGCAGTTTACAGGCCACTAATGAAAAACTGTTTTTT. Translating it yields CASSLQATNEKLFF.

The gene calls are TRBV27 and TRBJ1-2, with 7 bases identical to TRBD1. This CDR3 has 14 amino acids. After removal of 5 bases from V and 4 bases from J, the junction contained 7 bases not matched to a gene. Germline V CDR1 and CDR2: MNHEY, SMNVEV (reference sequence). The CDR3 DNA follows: TGTGCCAGCAGTCCTACAGGGGTCTTCTATGGCTACACCTTC. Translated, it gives CASSPTGVFYGYTF.

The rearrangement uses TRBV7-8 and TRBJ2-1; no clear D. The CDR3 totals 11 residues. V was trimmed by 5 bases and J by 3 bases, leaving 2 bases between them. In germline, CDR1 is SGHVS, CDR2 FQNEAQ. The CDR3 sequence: CASSGYNEQFF. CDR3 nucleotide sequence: TGTGCCAGCAGCGGCTACAATGAGCAGTTCTTC. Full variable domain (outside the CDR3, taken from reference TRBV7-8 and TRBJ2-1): GAGVSQSPRYKVAKRGQDVALRCDPISGHVSLFWYQQALGQGPEFLTYFQNEAQLDKSGLPSDRFFAERPEGSVSTLKIQRTQQEDSAVYLCASSGYNEQFFGPGTRLTVL.

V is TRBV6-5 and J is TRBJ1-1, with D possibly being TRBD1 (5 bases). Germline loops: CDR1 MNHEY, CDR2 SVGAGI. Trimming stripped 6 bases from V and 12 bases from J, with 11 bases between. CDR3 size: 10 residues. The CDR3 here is CASRLGGTFF. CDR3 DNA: TGTGCCAGCAGGCTCGGGGGAACTTTCTTT.